The present TCR beta chain was sequenced within a study of monozygotic twins with inflammatory bowel disease. Generation of cDNA took place in eight separate reactions per sample. UMIs containing a 6-nucleotide sample barcode were added via template switching. Following a re-call of the 5' RACE reads, TCRdb has one entry per CDR3 protein and lacks DNA. The data include about 330,000 distinct CDR3 sequences; the top ten clones carry around 2%. General study results and limits: The analysis did not separate different T cell subtypes.

Germline V gene sequence: CDR1 SGHDN, CDR2 FVKESK. This CDR3 is 14 amino acids long. Turning to this clonotype: The antigen is undetermined.

Sequenced input: blood. The V call is TRBV14, the J call TRBJ2-7; the TCRdb call, TRBD1, lacks DNA for checking. This receptor was taken from a human donor with ulcerative colitis or Crohn's disease, or a healthy co-twin of an affected twin (not recorded which). Here the CDR3 reads CASSLLDRSSEQYF.